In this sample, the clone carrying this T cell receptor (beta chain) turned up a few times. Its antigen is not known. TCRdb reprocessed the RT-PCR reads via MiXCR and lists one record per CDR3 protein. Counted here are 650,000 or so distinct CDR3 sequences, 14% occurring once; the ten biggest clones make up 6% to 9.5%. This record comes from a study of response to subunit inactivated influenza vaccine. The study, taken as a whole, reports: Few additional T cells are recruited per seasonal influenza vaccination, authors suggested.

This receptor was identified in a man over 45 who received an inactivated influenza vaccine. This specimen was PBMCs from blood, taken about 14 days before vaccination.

The CDR3, as DNA: TGTGCCAGCAGTCCAGGGACTAGCGGGGGCTACGCACAAGAGACCCAGTACTTC. As protein: CASSPGTSGGYAQETQYF. The V and J genes are TRBV28 and TRBJ2-5; TRBD2 matches at 14 bases. CDR1 and CDR2 from the germline V gene are MDHEN and SYDVKM. The CDR3 is made up of 18 amino acids. J was trimmed by 2 bases and V by 5 bases; bases with no gene match: 10.